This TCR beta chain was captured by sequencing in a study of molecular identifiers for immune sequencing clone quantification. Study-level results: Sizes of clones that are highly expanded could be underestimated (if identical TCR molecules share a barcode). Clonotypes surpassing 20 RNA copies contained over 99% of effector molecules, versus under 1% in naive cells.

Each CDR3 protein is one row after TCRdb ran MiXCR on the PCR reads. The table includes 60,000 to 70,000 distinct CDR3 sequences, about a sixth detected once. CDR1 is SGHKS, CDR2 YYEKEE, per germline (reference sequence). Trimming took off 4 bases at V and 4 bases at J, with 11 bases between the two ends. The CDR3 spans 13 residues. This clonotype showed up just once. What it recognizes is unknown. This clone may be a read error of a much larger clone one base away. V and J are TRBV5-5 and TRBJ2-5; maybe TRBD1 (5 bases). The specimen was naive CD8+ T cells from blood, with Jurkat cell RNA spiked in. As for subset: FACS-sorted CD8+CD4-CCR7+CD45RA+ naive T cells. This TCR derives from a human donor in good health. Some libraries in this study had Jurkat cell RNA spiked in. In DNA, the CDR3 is TGTGCCAGCAGCGAGGACACCTTAGAGACCCAGTACTTC. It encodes CASSEDTLETQYF.